The present entry profiles one T cell receptor beta chain with its context. Sequencing used immunoSEQ multiplex PCR; TCRdb keeps in-frame clones, though not all of them. Altogether 25,000 to 30,000 clones are present, about nine tenths being singletons, with the ten largest covering approximately 0.55%. The source of the sample is a study of T cell changes during pregnancy in multiple sclerosis. The CDR3 has 12 residues. Germline loops: CDR1 MNHNS, CDR2 SASEGT. V lost 6 bases, J lost 8 bases, and 2 bases stayed unmatched. The genes are TRBV6-1 and TRBJ2-1, with 9 positions matching TRBD2. The TCR was taken from a female donor in good health, enrolled as a control in a pregnancy study. The sequencing used CD4+ T cells from peripheral blood mononuclear cells, collected in the first trimester of pregnancy. The CDR3 DNA reads TGTGCCAGCAGGGGACTAGCCCATGAGCAGTTCTTC. Translated, it gives CASRGLAHEQFF.